Here is one TCR beta chain with its context. The entry originates in a study of blood T cell repertoires in COVID-19. Produced via immunoSEQ multiplex PCR; TCRdb's table is partial and in-frame only. The table lists 100,000 to 150,000 clones, 90% of them singletons. CDR3 length equals 16 residues. The V gene's germline CDR1 is SGHAT and CDR2 FQNNGV. The V and J ends lost 0 bases and 1 base respectively, with 12 bases between them. The chain combines TRBV11-2 with TRBJ2-5; D perhaps matches TRBD2 (6 bases). The receptor was isolated from a man aged 55 to 70 with COVID-19, enrolled during active disease. Sequenced sample: peripheral blood. The CDR3 sequence: CASSLDLGTFQETQYF. CDR3 coding DNA: TGTGCCAGCAGCTTAGATCTAGGGACTTTCCAAGAGACCCAGTACTTC.